One and the same sample provided the 31 T cell receptor beta chains below, sequenced in a study of blood T cell repertoires in COVID-19. Profiled with immunoSEQ multiplex PCR; TCRdb holds only in-frame clones, not every one. The repertoire has 70,000 or so clones, 76% of them found once; the top ten carry 14% to 15%. The sequencing sample was made of peripheral blood. Receptors originate from a man aged 55 to 70 with COVID-19, enrolled during active disease.

This sequence joins TRBV7-9 and TRBJ2-2, with 8 bases lining up with TRBD1. J lost 3 bases, V lost 8 bases, and 2 bases had no gene match. The CDR3 sequence is 13 residues long. Germline CDR1 and CDR2: SEHNR and FQNEAQ (reference sequence). CDR3 nucleotides: TGTGCCAGCCAACAGGGGGACACCGGGGAGCTGTTTTTT. Protein: CASQQGDTGELFF.

This clone was counted a single time. The chain has TRBV7-7 and TRBJ2-1, with 9 bases aligning to TRBD2. This CDR3 has 15 residues. J lost 7 bases, V lost 6 bases, and 10 bases had no gene match. Germline CDR1 is SSHAT and CDR2 is FNYEAQ (reference sequence). The CDR3 DNA reads as TGTGCCAGCAGTGTCGGGACTAGCAAGGGAAATGAGCAGTTCTTC. It codes for CASSVGTSKGNEQFF.

The chain combines TRBV5-6 with TRBJ2-1, with 7 bases fitting TRBD2. Trimming took 5 bases from V and 7 from J; bases not matched to a gene: 9. This CDR3 spans 14 amino acids. CDR1 is SGHDT, CDR2 YYEEEE, per germline. The CDR3 DNA sequence: TGTGCCAGCAGACGTAGCCTAGCGGAGAATGAGCAGTTCTTC. This codes for CASRRSLAENEQFF.

The V and J genes are TRBV10-3 and TRBJ1-2; TRBD1 is a possible D gene (6 bases). The CDR3 runs 13 residues. The germline CDR1 and CDR2 sequences are ENHRY and SYGVKD. Trimming took 6 bases from V and 0 from J, leaving 8 bases between them. The CDR3 sequence: CAIRGAPNYGYTF. The DNA for the CDR3 is TGTGCCATCAGGGGGGCACCTAACTATGGCTACACCTTC.

The genes are TRBV19 and TRBJ2-1; 7 positions match TRBD2. CDR3 length: 15 residues. After removal of 1 base from V and 10 bases from J, the junction contained 10 bases not matched to a gene. The germline gives CDR1 LNHDA, CDR2 SQIVND (reference sequence). The CDR3 DNA sequence: TGTGCCAGTAGTATAGGGCGGGAGCAGGATTGGGAGCAGTTCTTC. Translated: CASSIGREQDWEQFF.

The gene calls are TRBV28 and TRBJ1-6; D gene uncertain. Germline values: CDR1 MDHEN, CDR2 SYDVKM. The CDR3 spans 15 residues. The V and J ends lost 2 bases and 9 bases respectively, with 14 bases between them. The CDR3, as DNA: TGTGCCAGCAGTTTAGCCGATCAGGAAGTTTCACCCCTCCACTTT. Translation: CASSLADQEVSPLHF.

The genes are TRBV10-3 and TRBJ2-7; D could derive from TRBD1 or TRBD2 (12 bases each). The CDR3 totals 21 residues. In germline, CDR1 is ENHRY, CDR2 SYGVKD. V was pared by 3 bases and J by 3 bases, with 33 bases between. In DNA, the CDR3 is TGTGCCATCAGTGATGGTGGGACAGGGGGCCGTGGACTAGCGGGAATCTACGAGCAGTACTTC. Its translation is CAISDGGTGGRGLAGIYEQYF.

The CDR3 region is CASSLEASGKEETQYF. The CDR3 DNA reads as TGCGCCAGCAGCTTGGAGGCTAGCGGGAAAGAAGAGACCCAGTACTTC. This chain joins TRBV5-1 and TRBJ2-5, with 9 bases lining up with TRBD2. The V gene's germline CDR1 is SGHRS and CDR2 YFSETQ. V shed 0 bases and J 3 bases; nucleotides not matched to a gene: 6. This CDR3 region has 16 residues.

The V call is TRBV6-2 or TRBV6-3, the J call TRBJ2-7; D not certain. This CDR3 is 12 amino acids long. Trimming shortened V by 4 bases and J by 3 bases, and 7 bases separated the two germline ends. Germline V gene data show CDR1 as MNHEY and CDR2 as SVGEGT. The CDR3: CASSWSGYEQYF. CDR3 nucleotides: TGTGCCAGCAGTTGGTCCGGCTACGAGCAGTACTTC.

The chain is built from TRBV7-9 and TRBJ2-7, with D possibly TRBD1 on 5 matching bases. Germline values: CDR1 SEHNR, CDR2 FQNEAQ (reference sequence). The CDR3 is made up of 15 amino acids. V was trimmed by 4 bases and J by 2 bases, leaving 15 bases between them. CDR3 in amino acids: CASSSAGLRPYEQYF. The CDR3 DNA sequence: TGTGCCAGCAGCTCTGCAGGGTTGAGACCCTACGAGCAGTACTTC.

The sample holds a few counts of this clone. CDR3 protein: CASSPPRGGRVYEQYF. As DNA, the CDR3 is TGTGCCAGCAGCCCCCCACGGGGCGGGAGGGTTTATGAGCAGTACTTC. The chain employs TRBV7-9 and TRBJ2-7; TRBD2 aligns across 9 bases. The CDR3 loop spans 16 amino acids. With V trimmed by 5 bases and J by 7 bases, 15 bases remained unmatched. Germline V gene sequence: CDR1 SEHNR, CDR2 FQNEAQ (reference sequence).

CDR3 in DNA: TGTGCCAGCAGCCAGAGGCAGGGGAATTTCTATGGCTACACCTTC. Translated: CASSQRQGNFYGYTF. The rearrangement links TRBV3-1 (or the pseudogene TRBV3-2) to TRBJ1-2; tentative D call: TRBD1 (6 bases). The CDR3 is made up of 15 amino acids. Germline V CDR1 and CDR2: LGHDT, YNNKEL (reference sequence). Trimming removed 3 bases at V and 4 bases at J, with 15 bases between.

J is TRBJ2-2 and V is TRBV5-1; D might be TRBD2 (6 bases). Trimming shortened V by 10 bases and J by 0 bases, and 13 bases separated the two germline ends. Germline lookup yields CDR1 SGHRS and CDR2 YFSETQ. The CDR3 is made up of 14 amino acids. The CDR3 here is CASRRAPNTGELFF. DNA for the CDR3: TGCGCCTCCAGGAGGGCCCCGAACACCGGGGAGCTGTTTTTT.

This clone was counted at least ten times. The chain is built from TRBV6-2 or TRBV6-3 and TRBJ1-2; the D gene is possibly TRBD1 (6 bases). The V gene's germline CDR1 is MNHEY and CDR2 SVGEGT. The CDR3 spans 16 residues. The V end lost 3 bases, the J end lost 0 bases, and 14 bases lay between the germline ends. The CDR3 spells CASSYRGTKANYGYTF. For the CDR3, the DNA is TGTGCCAGCAGTTATAGAGGGACAAAAGCTAACTATGGCTACACCTTC.

The V call is TRBV4-1, the J call TRBJ2-1, with 9 bases lining up with TRBD2. The germline V gene encodes CDR1 MGHRA and CDR2 YSYEKL. Germline trimming cut 4 bases from V and 5 bases from J; bases unmatched to any gene: 6. This CDR3 region has 15 residues. CDR3 nucleotide sequence: TGCGCCAGCAGCCGAGGACTAGCGAGAGACAATGAGCAGTTCTTC. Protein: CASSRGLARDNEQFF.

This chain links TRBV7-5 with TRBJ2-2; the DNA was not compared with TRBD2, the D call given in the table. TRBV7-5 is reported as a pseudogene. The CDR3 has 19 residues. The CDR3 region is CARSLVTTSGRDNTGELFF. The CDR3 DNA follows: TGTGCCAGAAGCTTAGTGACGACTAGCGGGAGGGACAACACCGGGGAGCTGTTTTTT.

The V call is TRBV24-1, the J call TRBJ1-2; no clear D. This CDR3 region has 14 residues. In germline, CDR1 is KGHDR, CDR2 SFDVKD. With 4 bases removed from V and 2 bases from J, the gap between germline ends came to 10 bases. The CDR3 region is CATSEATYNYGYTF. Here the CDR3 DNA reads TGTGCCACCAGTGAGGCAACGTACAACTATGGCTACACCTTC.

The rearrangement links TRBV5-1 to TRBJ2-1, with 9 bases aligning to TRBD2. V gave up 4 bases and J gave up 6 bases; unmatched junction bases: 17. CDR1 is SGHRS, CDR2 YFSETQ, per germline. The CDR3 runs 18 residues. CDR3 protein: CASSPGGGAGGLGNEQFF. The DNA of the CDR3 is TGCGCCAGCAGCCCAGGAGGGGGCGCGGGAGGGTTAGGCAATGAGCAGTTCTTC.

The J gene is TRBJ1-2, the V gene TRBV10-3; the match to TRBD1 covers 9 bases. Per germline, CDR1 ENHRY and CDR2 SYGVKD. This CDR3 is built from 14 residues. V lost 6 bases to trimming and J lost 4 bases; unmatched junction nucleotides: 6. The CDR3 bases are TGTGCCATCAGAGAACAGGGGGCTGGCTATGGCTACACCTTC. As protein: CAIREQGAGYGYTF.

This clone was observed a few times. The rearrangement links TRBV10-3 to TRBJ1-5, with D uncertain. The CDR3 runs to 13 residues. Germline CDR1 ENHRY, CDR2 SYGVKD. Trimming took 3 bases from V and 7 from J, leaving 10 bases between them. The CDR3 nucleotides are TGTGCCATCAGTGAAGAGGTAAGGCAGCCCCAGCATTTT. The encoded protein is CAISEEVRQPQHF.

V and J are TRBV28 and TRBJ1-1; D is uncertain. V was cut by 3 bases and J by 3 bases, with 11 bases left in between. Germline V lookup: CDR1 MDHEN, CDR2 SYDVKM. The CDR3 length is 14 residues. DNA of the CDR3: TGTGCCAGCAGTTTGCGCAAAGTGTACACTGAAGCTTTCTTT. Amino acids: CASSLRKVYTEAFF.

The V gene is TRBV9, the J gene TRBJ2-3, with 7 nucleotides matching TRBD2. The CDR3 is made up of 16 amino acids. J was trimmed by 0 bases and V by 4 bases; bases with no gene match: 8. The V gene's germline CDR1 is SGDLS and CDR2 YYNGEE. The CDR3 DNA is TGTGCCAGCAGCTACAGACTAGCCGATAGCACAGATACGCAGTATTTT. It encodes CASSYRLADSTDTQYF. Supplemented by reference TRBV9 and TRBJ2-3, the full variable domain reads DSGVTQTPKHLITATGQRVTLRCSPRSGDLSVYWYQQSLDQGLQFLIQYYNGEERAKGNILERFSAQQFPDLHSELNLSSLELGDSALYFCASSYRLADSTDTQYFGPGTRLTVL.

The genes are TRBV2 and TRBJ1-4; a weak D match, TRBD1 (5 bases). Looked up from germline, CDR1 is SNHLY and CDR2 is FYNNEI. V shed 7 bases and J shed 3 bases, with 9 bases lying between them. The CDR3 is 13 amino acids. The CDR3 sequence is CASKLGANEKLFF. CDR3 coding DNA: TGTGCCAGCAAGCTAGGGGCTAATGAAAAACTGTTTTTT. Together with reference TRBV2 and TRBJ1-4, the CDR3 gives the full variable domain: EPEVTQTPSHQVTQMGQEVILRCVPISNHLYFYWYRQILGQKVEFLVSFYNNEISEKSEIFDDQFSVERPDGSNFTLKIRSTKLEDSAMYFCASKLGANEKLFFGSGTQLSVL.

The chain combines TRBV30 with TRBJ2-2; perhaps TRBD2 as D (5 bases). The V gene's germline CDR1 is GTSNPN and CDR2 SVGIG (reference sequence). Trimming took 0 bases from V and 3 from J, leaving 11 bases between them. The CDR3 runs to 15 residues. The CDR3 coding sequence is TGTGCCTGGAGTGTGCTTAGCGCCCACACCGGGGAGCTGTTTTTT. It specifies CAWSVLSAHTGELFF.

The chain uses TRBV7-7 and TRBJ2-7; 12 bases are shared with TRBD2. The germline CDR1 and CDR2 sequences are SSHAT and FNYEAQ (reference sequence). The V segment lost 5 bases and the J segment 9 bases; nucleotides outside the gene matches: 14. This CDR3 is 16 amino acids long. CDR3 nucleotide sequence: TGTGCCAGCAGCGCCGGGACTAGCGGGCCGGTGGGGGTGCAGTACTTC. Residues: CASSAGTSGPVGVQYF.

This chain links TRBV5-1 with TRBJ1-4; 7 bases match TRBD1. The V segment lost 4 bases and the J segment 7 bases; nucleotides outside the gene matches: 4. The CDR3 loop spans 13 amino acids. Germline CDR1 reads SGHRS; CDR2 reads YFSETQ. Here the CDR3 reads CASSLGQSEKLFF. The CDR3 DNA reads TGCGCCAGCAGCCTGGGACAGTCTGAAAAACTGTTTTTT.

This chain's CDR3 is CASASGGETQYF. In nucleotides, the CDR3 is TGCGCCAGTGCTAGCGGGGGAGAGACCCAGTACTTC. The genes are TRBV10-2 and TRBJ2-5, with 10 bases matching TRBD2. Trimming took 9 bases from V and 4 from J; bases not matched to a gene: 2. The CDR3 spans 12 residues. CDR1 and CDR2 (germline): WSHSY, SAAADI.

The chain links TRBV5-4 to TRBJ1-5, with TRBD1 as a possible D gene (5 bases). From germline, CDR1 is SGHNT and CDR2 YYREEE (reference sequence). Trimming cost V 0 bases and J 7 bases, with 17 bases left between them. CDR3 size: 16 residues. For the CDR3, the DNA is TGTGCCAGCAGCTTGGGGGGGGGAGGCCCCGGCCAGCCCCAGCATTTT. It yields the protein CASSLGGGGPGQPQHF.

The CDR3 DNA reads as TGTGCCACCTCGTCGGGGGCCTACGAGCAGTACTTC. This sequence encodes CATSSGAYEQYF. This rearrangement joins TRBV19 to TRBJ2-7, with D perhaps TRBD2 (6 bases). The CDR3 totals 12 residues. Trimming stripped 10 bases from V and 2 bases from J, with 12 bases between. CDR1 and CDR2 from the germline V gene are LNHDA and SQIVND (reference sequence).

The chain employs TRBV9 and TRBJ2-3; no clear D. The ends were cut back, 4 bases at V and 9 bases at J, with 9 bases in the middle. Germline CDR1 and CDR2: SGDLS and YYNGEE. The CDR3 is 11 amino acids. The CDR3 DNA is TGTGCCAGCAGCCCCCAGTACACGCAGTATTTT. Residues: CASSPQYTQYF.

V gene TRBV29-1 combines with J gene TRBJ2-7; D perhaps matches TRBD1 (5 bases). The germline CDR1 and CDR2 sequences are SQVTM and ANQGSEA. With 3 bases removed from V and 0 bases from J, the gap between germline ends came to 9 bases. The CDR3 length is 13 residues. CDR3 in amino acids: CSVDQGHSYEQYF. Here the CDR3 DNA reads TGCAGCGTTGACCAGGGTCACTCCTACGAGCAGTACTTC.